The clone carrying this T cell receptor beta chain was seen repeatedly, ten times or more. Antigen specificity is unknown. Regions amplified from RNA transcripts were the TCR beta CDR3 regions. The TCR CDR3 was amplified in a first-round RT-PCR using the HTBI primer set. Each CDR3 protein gets one entry after TCRdb re-called the multiplex PCR reads with MiXCR. The repertoire consists of about 600,000 distinct CDR3 sequences, with 13% to 15% occurring once and the leading ten covering roughly 7.1%. The data are from a study of T cells in Graves' hyperthyroidism and ophthalmopathy. Study results and limitations: Ophthalmopathy was distinguished from stable hyperthyroidism by 13 V-J signatures.

The CDR3 has 12 residues. Germline CDR1 is SQVTM and CDR2 is ANQGSEA. The germline V and J ends were trimmed by 7 bases and 5 bases, with 14 bases remaining between them. Ophthalmopathy patients had moderate-to-severe active disease, CAS ≥3, NOSPECS ≥4, and disease duration under 3 months. Not enrolled were patients with uncontrolled infection, other autoimmune disease, pregnancy or lactation. The TCR comes from a woman aged 18-35 years with Graves' ophthalmopathy. Sequencing used blood. The genes are TRBV29-1 and TRBJ2-5; maybe TRBD1 (5 bases). CDR3 protein: CSATGWGETQYF. In nucleotides, the CDR3 is TGCAGCGCCACAGGTTGGGGTGAGACCCAGTACTTC.